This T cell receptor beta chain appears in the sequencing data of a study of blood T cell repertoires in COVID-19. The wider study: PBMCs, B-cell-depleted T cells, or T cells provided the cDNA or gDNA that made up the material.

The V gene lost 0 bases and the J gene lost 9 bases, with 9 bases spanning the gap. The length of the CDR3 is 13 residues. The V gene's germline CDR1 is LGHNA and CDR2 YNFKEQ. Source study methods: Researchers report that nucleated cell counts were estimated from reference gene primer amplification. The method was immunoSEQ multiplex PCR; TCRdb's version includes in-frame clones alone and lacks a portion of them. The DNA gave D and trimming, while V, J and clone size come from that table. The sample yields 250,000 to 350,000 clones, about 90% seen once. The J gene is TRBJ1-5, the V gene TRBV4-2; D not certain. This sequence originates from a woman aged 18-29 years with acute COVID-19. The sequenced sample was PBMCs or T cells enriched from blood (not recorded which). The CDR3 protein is CASSQESVGPQHF. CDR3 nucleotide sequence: TGTGCCAGCAGCCAAGAATCGGTCGGGCCCCAGCATTTT.